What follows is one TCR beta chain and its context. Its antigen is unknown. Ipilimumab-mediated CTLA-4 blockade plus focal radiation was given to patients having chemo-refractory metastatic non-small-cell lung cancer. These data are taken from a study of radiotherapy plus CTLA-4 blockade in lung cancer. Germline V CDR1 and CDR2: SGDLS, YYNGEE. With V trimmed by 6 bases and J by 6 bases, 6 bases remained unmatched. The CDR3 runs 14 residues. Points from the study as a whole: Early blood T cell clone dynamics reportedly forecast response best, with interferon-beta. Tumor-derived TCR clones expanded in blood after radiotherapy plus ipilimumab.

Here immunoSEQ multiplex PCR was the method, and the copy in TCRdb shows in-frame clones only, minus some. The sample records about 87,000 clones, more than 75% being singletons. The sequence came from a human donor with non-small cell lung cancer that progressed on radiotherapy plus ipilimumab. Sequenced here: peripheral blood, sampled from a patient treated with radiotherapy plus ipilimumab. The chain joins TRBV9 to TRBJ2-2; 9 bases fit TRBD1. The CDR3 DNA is TGTGCCAGCACGCGGGGACAGGGTTCCGGGGAGCTGTTTTTT. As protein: CASTRGQGSGELFF.